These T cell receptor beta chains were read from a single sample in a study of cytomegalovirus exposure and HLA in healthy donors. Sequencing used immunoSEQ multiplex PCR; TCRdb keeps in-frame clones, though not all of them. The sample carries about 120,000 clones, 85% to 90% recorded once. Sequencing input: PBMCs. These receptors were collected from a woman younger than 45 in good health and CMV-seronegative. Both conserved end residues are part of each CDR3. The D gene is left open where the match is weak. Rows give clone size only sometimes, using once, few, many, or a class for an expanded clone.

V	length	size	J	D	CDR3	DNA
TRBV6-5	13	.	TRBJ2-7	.	CASRSGQSHEQYF	TGTGCCAGCAGATCCGGACAGTCCCACGAGCAGTACTTC
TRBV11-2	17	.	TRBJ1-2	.	CASSLDNRNWPRVPHTF	TGTGCCAGCAGCTTAGATAACAGGAATTGGCCCCGTGTTCCGCACACCTTC
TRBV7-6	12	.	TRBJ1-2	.	CASSGGDYGYTF	TGTGCCAGCAGCGGCGGGGACTATGGCTACACCTTC
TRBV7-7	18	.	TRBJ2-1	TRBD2	CASSLGTSGGGYYNEQFF	TGTGCTAGCAGCCTAGGGACTAGCGGGGGGGGATACTACAATGAGCAGTTCTTC
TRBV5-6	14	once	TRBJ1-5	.	CASSWAGGYQPQHF	TGTGCCAGCAGCTGGGCCGGGGGGTATCAGCCCCAGCATTTT
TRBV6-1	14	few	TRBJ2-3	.	CASSEAGSRDTQYF	TGTGCCAGCAGTGAAGCGGGTAGCAGAGATACGCAGTATTTT
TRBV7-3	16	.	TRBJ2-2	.	CASSPVGGRYTGELFF	TGTGCCAGCAGCCCCGTGGGGGGGCGCTACACCGGGGAGCTGTTTTTT
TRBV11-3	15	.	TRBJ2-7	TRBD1	CASTLPGQLPYEQYF	TGTGCCAGTACCCTGCCGGGACAGCTACCTTACGAGCAGTACTTC
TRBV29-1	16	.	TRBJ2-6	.	CSVEERGGAGANVLTF	TGCAGCGTTGAAGAACGCGGAGGCGCTGGGGCCAACGTCCTGACTTTC
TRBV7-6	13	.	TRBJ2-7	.	CASSLAAQAEQYF	TGTGCCAGCAGCTTAGCTGCCCAGGCCGAGCAGTACTTC
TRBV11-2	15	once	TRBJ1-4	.	CASSPHRSLNEKLFF	TGTGCCAGCAGCCCCCACAGAAGCTTGAATGAAAAACTGTTTTTT
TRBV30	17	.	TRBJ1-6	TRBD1	CAWSPTRTGGANSPLHF	TGTGCCTGGAGTCCGACCCGGACAGGGGGCGCGAATTCACCCCTCCACTTT
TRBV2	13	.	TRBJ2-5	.	CASSGGYQETQYF	TGTGCCAGCAGTGGAGGGTACCAAGAGACCCAGTACTTC
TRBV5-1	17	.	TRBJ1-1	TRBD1	CASSSGTGGLINTEAFF	TGCGCCAGCAGCTCAGGGACAGGGGGCTTGATTAACACTGAAGCTTTCTTT
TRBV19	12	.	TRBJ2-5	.	CASSRHQETQYF	TGTGCCAGTAGTAGACATCAAGAGACCCAGTACTTC
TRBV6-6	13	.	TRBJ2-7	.	CATSIAEIYEQYF	TGTGCCACCTCTATAGCGGAGATCTACGAGCAGTACTTC
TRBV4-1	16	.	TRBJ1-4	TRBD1	CASSDNGQALNEKLFF	TGCGCCAGCAGCGACAATGGACAGGCGCTTAATGAAAAACTGTTTTTT
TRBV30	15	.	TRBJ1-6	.	CAWSAAGGGNSPLHF	TGTGCCTGGAGTGCCGCTGGAGGTGGTAATTCACCCCTCCACTTT
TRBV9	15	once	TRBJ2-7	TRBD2	CASSVSSGGYYEQYF	TGTGCCAGCAGCGTGTCTAGCGGGGGCTACTACGAGCAGTACTTC
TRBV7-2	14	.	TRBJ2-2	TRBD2	CASSSGTSGRELFF	TGTGCCAGCAGCTCGGGGACTAGCGGCCGGGAGCTGTTTTTT
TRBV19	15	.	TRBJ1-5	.	CASSLNRDSNQPQHF	TGTGCCAGTAGCCTTAACAGGGATAGCAATCAGCCCCAGCATTTT
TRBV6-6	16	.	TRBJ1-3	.	CASSPGTLASGNTIYF	TGTGCCAGCAGTCCCGGGACTCTGGCCTCTGGAAACACCATATATTTT
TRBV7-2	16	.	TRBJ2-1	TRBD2	CASSLRGGGHHNEQFF	TGTGCCAGCAGCTTGAGGGGCGGGGGGCATCACAATGAGCAGTTCTTC
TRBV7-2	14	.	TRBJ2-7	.	CASSLDRDTYEQYF	TGTGCCAGCAGCTTGGACCGGGACACCTACGAGCAGTACTTC
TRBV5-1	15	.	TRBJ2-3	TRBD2	CASSLAGGITDTQYF	TGCGCCAGCTCCCTAGCGGGGGGAATCACAGATACGCAGTATTTT
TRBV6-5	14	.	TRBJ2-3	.	CASSYSRITDTQYF	TGTGCCAGCAGTTACTCGCGAATCACAGATACGCAGTATTTT
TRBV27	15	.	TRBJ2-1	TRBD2	CASSPSWRGGNEQFF	TGTGCCAGCAGCCCAAGTTGGCGGGGGGGCAATGAGCAGTTCTTC